These T cell receptor beta chains were read from a single sample in a study of T cell repertoires in cytomegalovirus infection. TCRdb redid the calling of the reads with MiXCR, one entry per CDR3 protein. The sample yields 680,000 or so distinct CDR3 sequences, roughly a third seen once. For these TCRs, the target antigens are not known. The starting material was cultured PBMCs, obtained from culture after CMV antigen stimulation. All receptors come from a human donor in good health (CMV status not recorded). Some clones in this sample may be carry-over from other donors' samples. CDR3s include the opening cysteine and the closing phenylalanine or tryptophan. D genes are given only for firm matches. For some rows the clone size is stated as once, few or many, or as a class when expanded; others skip it.

size: .
V: TRBV25-1
J: TRBJ1-3
D: TRBD1
CDR3: CASREPTGPIYF
DNA: TGTGCCAGCAGGGAACCGACAGGGCCCATATATTTT

size: many
V: TRBV7-8
J: TRBJ2-2
D: TRBD2
CDR3: CASSWGGTGELFF
DNA: TGTGCCAGCAGCTGGGGGGGCACCGGGGAGCTGTTTTTT

size: .
V: TRBV18
J: TRBJ1-3
D: TRBD1
CDR3: CASSLTPGTDSGNTIYF
DNA: TGTGCCAGCTCACTGACCCCCGGGACAGACTCTGGAAACACCATATATTTT

size: .
V: TRBV6-1
J: TRBJ1-1
D: .
CDR3: CASREDVTYRAFF
DNA: TGTGCCAGCAGGGAGGATGTGACTTACAGGGCTTTCTTT

size: few
V: TRBV2
J: TRBJ1-2
D: .
CDR3: CASSEQTGARSYTF
DNA: TGTGCCAGCAGTGAACAGACAGGCGCTCGGAGCTACACCTTC

size: .
V: TRBV6-1
J: TRBJ1-2
D: .
CDR3: CASSEDSYYGYTF
DNA: TGTGCCAGCAGTGAAGACAGCTACTATGGCTACACCTTC

size: .
V: TRBV27
J: TRBJ2-7
D: .
CDR3: CASSFSGRPYEQYF
DNA: TGTGCCAGCAGTTTTAGTGGCAGACCCTACGAGCAGTACTTC

size: few
V: TRBV12-3/TRBV12-4
J: TRBJ2-3
D: TRBD2
CDR3: CASSTRGAGTDTQYF
DNA: TGTGCCAGCAGCACGCGGGGGGCCGGCACAGATACGCAGTATTTT

size: .
V: TRBV7-4
J: TRBJ2-5
D: TRBD2
CDR3: CASSLGRGLSQETQYF
DNA: TGTGCCAGCAGCCTCGGGAGGGGTCTAAGCCAAGAGACCCAGTACTTC

size: .
V: TRBV20-1
J: TRBJ2-5
D: .
CDR3: CSARGGGQGQETQYF
DNA: TGCAGTGCTCGGGGTGGGGGCCAGGGACAAGAGACCCAGTACTTC

size: .
V: TRBV2
J: TRBJ1-4
D: .
CDR3: CASSEDVTSDEKLFF
DNA: TGTGCCAGCAGTGAAGATGTCACTTCGGATGAAAAACTGTTTTTT

size: once
V: TRBV20-1
J: TRBJ2-1
D: .
CDR3: CSARGRYEQFF
DNA: TGCAGTGCTAGGGGTCGCTATGAGCAGTTCTTC

size: .
V: TRBV7-2
J: TRBJ2-1
D: TRBD2
CDR3: CASSSGLAGGRGPLDEQFF
DNA: TGTGCCAGCAGCTCGGGACTAGCGGGAGGGAGGGGGCCCTTGGATGAGCAGTTCTTC

size: .
V: TRBV11-2
J: TRBJ1-3
D: .
CDR3: CASSLRTGLHRPGNTIYF
DNA: TGTGCCAGCAGCTTACGAACAGGTCTTCATCGCCCTGGAAACACCATATATTTT

size: .
V: TRBV2
J: TRBJ2-2
D: .
CDR3: CATRAAGELFF
DNA: TGTGCCACCCGAGCGGCCGGGGAGCTGTTTTTT

size: few
V: TRBV5-4
J: TRBJ2-5
D: .
CDR3: CASSLGESQETQYF
DNA: TGTGCCAGCAGCTTGGGAGAAAGCCAAGAGACCCAGTACTTC

size: .
V: TRBV28
J: TRBJ2-1
D: .
CDR3: CASSLVWSSYNEQFF
DNA: TGTGCCAGCAGTTTAGTTTGGAGCTCCTACAATGAGCAGTTCTTC

size: .
V: TRBV12-3/TRBV12-4
J: TRBJ2-7
D: .
CDR3: CASSLGTSTYEQYF
DNA: TGTGCCAGCAGTTTGGGGACGAGCACCTACGAGCAGTACTTC

size: few
V: TRBV28
J: TRBJ1-2
D: .
CDR3: CASTYDGLYGYTF
DNA: TGTGCCAGCACCTATGACGGACTCTATGGCTACACCTTC

size: .
V: TRBV7-4
J: TRBJ1-1
D: .
CDR3: CASSQSAETEAFF
DNA: TGTGCCAGCAGCCAATCGGCGGAAACTGAAGCTTTCTTT

size: .
V: TRBV20-1
J: TRBJ2-5
D: .
CDR3: CSGGIWETQYF
DNA: TGCAGTGGGGGGATTTGGGAGACCCAGTACTTC

size: .
V: TRBV7-6
J: TRBJ1-1
D: .
CDR3: CASSPRPTLTEAFF
DNA: TGTGCCAGCAGCCCCCGACCTACCCTCACTGAAGCTTTCTTT

size: few
V: TRBV12-3/TRBV12-4
J: TRBJ1-1
D: TRBD1
CDR3: CASTRDRGTEAFF
DNA: TGTGCCAGCACTCGAGACAGGGGAACTGAAGCTTTCTTT

size: .
V: TRBV19
J: TRBJ1-1
D: .
CDR3: CASSIGVGTEAFF
DNA: TGTGCCAGTAGTATCGGGGTGGGGACTGAAGCTTTCTTT

size: .
V: TRBV7-9
J: TRBJ1-2
D: .
CDR3: CASSLRGSQDYGYTF
DNA: TGTGCCAGCAGCTTACGGGGCAGCCAGGACTATGGCTACACCTTC

size: few
V: TRBV5-4
J: TRBJ2-1
D: TRBD2
CDR3: CASSLWSGGGSYNEQFF
DNA: TGTGCCAGCAGCTTGTGGTCGGGCGGGGGCTCCTACAATGAGCAGTTCTTC

size: few
V: TRBV12-3/TRBV12-4
J: TRBJ1-2
D: .
CDR3: CASSSWGENYGYTF
DNA: TGTGCCAGCAGTTCCTGGGGCGAGAACTATGGCTACACCTTC

size: few
V: TRBV2
J: TRBJ1-1
D: .
CDR3: CASSLSVPGVAEAFF
DNA: TGTGCCAGCAGTCTCTCCGTGCCCGGGGTCGCTGAAGCTTTCTTT

size: .
V: TRBV6-2/TRBV6-3
J: TRBJ1-1
D: TRBD1
CDR3: CASFRTGGGVNTEAFF
DNA: TGTGCCAGTTTCCGGACAGGGGGCGGGGTGAACACTGAAGCTTTCTTT